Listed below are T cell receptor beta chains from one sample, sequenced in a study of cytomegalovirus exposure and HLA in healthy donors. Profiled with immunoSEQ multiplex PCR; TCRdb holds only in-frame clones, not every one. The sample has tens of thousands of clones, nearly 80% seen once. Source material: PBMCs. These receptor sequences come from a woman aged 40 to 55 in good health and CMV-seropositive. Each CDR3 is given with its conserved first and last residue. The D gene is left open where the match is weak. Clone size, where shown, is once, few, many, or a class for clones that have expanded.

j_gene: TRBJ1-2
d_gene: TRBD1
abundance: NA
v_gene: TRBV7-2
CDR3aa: CASSLDRGPYGYTF
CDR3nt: TGTGCCAGCAGCTTAGACAGGGGGCCGTATGGCTACACCTTC

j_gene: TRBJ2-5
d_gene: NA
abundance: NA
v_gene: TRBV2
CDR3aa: CASSQGGIETQYF
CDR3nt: TGTGCCAGCAGCCAGGGAGGAATAGAGACCCAGTACTTC

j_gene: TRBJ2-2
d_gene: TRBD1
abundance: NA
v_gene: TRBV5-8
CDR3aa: CASSKGQGGTGELFF
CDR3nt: TGTGCCAGCAGCAAGGGACAGGGGGGCACCGGGGAGCTGTTTTTT

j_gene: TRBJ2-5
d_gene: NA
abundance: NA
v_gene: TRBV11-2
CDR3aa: CASSPEDSPRETQYF
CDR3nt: TGCGCCAGCAGCCCCGAAGACAGCCCCCGGGAGACCCAGTACTTC

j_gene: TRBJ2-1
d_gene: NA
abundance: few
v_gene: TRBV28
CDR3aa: CASSGSGPYNEQFF
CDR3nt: TGTGCCAGCAGTGGTTCTGGGCCCTACAATGAGCAGTTCTTC

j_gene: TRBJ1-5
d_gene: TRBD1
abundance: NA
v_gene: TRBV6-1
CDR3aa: CASSEGDRVDQPQHF
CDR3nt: TGTGCCAGCAGTGAAGGGGACAGGGTAGACCAGCCCCAGCATTTT

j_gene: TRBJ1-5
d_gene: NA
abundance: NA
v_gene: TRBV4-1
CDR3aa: CASSLAYSNQPQHF
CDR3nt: TGCGCCAGCAGTCTGGCTTATAGCAATCAGCCCCAGCATTTT

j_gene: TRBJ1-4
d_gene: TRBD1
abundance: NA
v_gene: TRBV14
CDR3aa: CASSPLRRDRGHSSEKLFF
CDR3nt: TGTGCCAGCAGCCCACTTCGGCGGGACAGGGGGCATTCGAGTGAAAAACTGTTTTTT

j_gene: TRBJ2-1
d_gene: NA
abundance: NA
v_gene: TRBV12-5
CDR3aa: CASGLDGQYLSPKFF
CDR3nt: TGTGCTAGTGGTTTGGACGGACAGTACTTATCCCCTAAGTTCTTC

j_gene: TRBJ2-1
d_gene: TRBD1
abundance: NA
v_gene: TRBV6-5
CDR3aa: CASNSPGQAYNEQFF
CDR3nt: TGTGCCAGCAATAGTCCGGGACAGGCTTACAATGAGCAGTTCTTC

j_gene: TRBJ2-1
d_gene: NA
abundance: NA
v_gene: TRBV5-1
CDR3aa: CASSLETADNEQFF
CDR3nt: TGCGCCAGCAGCTTGGAAACAGCTGACAATGAGCAGTTCTTC

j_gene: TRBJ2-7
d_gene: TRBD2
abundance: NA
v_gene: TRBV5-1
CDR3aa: CASSRSSGRTYEQYF
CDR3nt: TGCGCCAGCAGCCGGTCTAGCGGGCGGACCTACGAGCAGTACTTC

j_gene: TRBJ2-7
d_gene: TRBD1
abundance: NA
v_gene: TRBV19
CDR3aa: CASSIDHDRVYEQYF
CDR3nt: TGTGCCAGTAGTATAGATCACGACAGGGTCTACGAGCAGTACTTC

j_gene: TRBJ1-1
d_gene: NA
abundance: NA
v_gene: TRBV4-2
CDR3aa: CASSHGRRDTEAFF
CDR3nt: TGTGCCAGCAGCCATGGCAGGCGGGACACTGAAGCTTTCTTT

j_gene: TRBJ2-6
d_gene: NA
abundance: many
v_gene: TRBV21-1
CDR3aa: CASSKGSGQGGPSGANVLTF
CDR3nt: TGTGCCAGCAGCAAAGGGTCTGGACAGGGGGGCCCCTCTGGGGCCAACGTCCTGACTTTC

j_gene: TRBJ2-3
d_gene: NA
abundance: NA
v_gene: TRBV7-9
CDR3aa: CSSSLGPDTQYF
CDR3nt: TGTTCCAGCAGCTTGGGGCCAGATACGCAGTATTTT

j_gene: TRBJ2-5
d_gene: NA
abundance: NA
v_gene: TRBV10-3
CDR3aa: CAISEARLEETQYF
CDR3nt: TGTGCCATCAGTGAGGCCCGACTAGAAGAGACCCAGTACTTC

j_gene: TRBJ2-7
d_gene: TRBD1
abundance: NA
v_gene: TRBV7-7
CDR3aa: CASSFRDSGEQYF
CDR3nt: TGTGCCAGCAGCTTCCGGGACAGTGGCGAGCAGTACTTC

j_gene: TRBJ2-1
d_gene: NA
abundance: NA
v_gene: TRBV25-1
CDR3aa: CASSETLSAYNEQFF
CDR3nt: TGTGCCAGCAGTGAGACTCTCAGCGCCTACAATGAGCAGTTCTTC

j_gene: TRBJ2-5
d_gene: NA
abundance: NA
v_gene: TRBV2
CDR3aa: CASSADYLQETQYF
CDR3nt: TGTGCCAGCAGCGCCGACTACCTCCAAGAGACCCAGTACTTC

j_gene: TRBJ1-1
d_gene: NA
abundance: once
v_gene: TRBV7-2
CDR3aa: CASSTNGGGASVEAFF
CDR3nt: TGTGCCAGCAGCACTAATGGTGGGGGGGCAAGTGTTGAAGCTTTCTTT

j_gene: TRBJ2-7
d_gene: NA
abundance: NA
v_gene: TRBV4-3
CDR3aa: CASSPDSTSYEQYF
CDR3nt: TGCGCCAGCAGCCCCGACAGTACCTCCTACGAGCAGTACTTC

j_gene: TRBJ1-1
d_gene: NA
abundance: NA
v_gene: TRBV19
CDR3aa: CASSPRDTEAFF
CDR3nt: TGTGCCAGTAGTCCCCGGGACACTGAAGCTTTCTTT

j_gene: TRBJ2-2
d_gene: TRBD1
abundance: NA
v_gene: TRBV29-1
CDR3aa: CSVMGQTNTGELFF
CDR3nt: TGCAGCGTGATGGGACAGACCAACACCGGGGAGCTGTTTTTT

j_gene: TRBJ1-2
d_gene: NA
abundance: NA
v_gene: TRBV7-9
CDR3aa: CSSSTSEVGYTF
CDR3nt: TGTTCCAGCAGCACTTCGGAGGTTGGCTACACCTTC

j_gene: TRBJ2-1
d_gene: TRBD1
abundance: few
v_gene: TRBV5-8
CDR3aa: CASSLVRDSLFNEQFF
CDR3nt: TGTGCCAGCAGCCTGGTCCGGGACAGCCTTTTCAATGAGCAGTTCTTC

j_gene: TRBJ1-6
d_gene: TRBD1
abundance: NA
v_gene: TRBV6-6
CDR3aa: CASSTGTGNSPLHF
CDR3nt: TGTGCCAGCAGCACCGGGACAGGGAATTCACCCCTCCACTTT